This T cell receptor (beta chain) emerged from a study of blood T cell repertoires in COVID-19. Method: immunoSEQ multiplex PCR; TCRdb's copy keeps in-frame clones and lacks some. The profile covers about 170,000 clones, with approximately 80% appearing a single time and more than 14% taken by the ten largest. Germline V gene data show CDR1 as GTSNPN and CDR2 as SVGIG (reference sequence). Between the trimmed V and J ends, which lost 8 bases and 1 base, there was a span of 11 bases. CDR3 length equals 13 residues. In Seattle, patients joined the study during active infection and were tracked longitudinally.

The chain recombines TRBV30 with TRBJ2-2, with a possible D match to TRBD2 (5 bases). Specimen: peripheral blood. The TCR sequence derives from a woman in her seventies with COVID-19, enrolled during active disease. The CDR3 reads CAGSSLNTGELFF. The CDR3 nucleotides read TGTGCCGGGTCTAGCTTGAACACCGGGGAGCTGTTTTTT.